The 14 T cell receptor beta chains below all came from one sample that was sequenced in a study of Ad26.COV2.S vaccination and SARS-CoV-2 variants. Some clones are missing from TCRdb's copy, which holds only in-frame ones; the method was immunoSEQ multiplex PCR. Seen here are hundreds of thousands of clones, 88% observed once, and the top ten hold roughly 6%. The treatment was: roughly 19 received Ad26.COV2.S at low or high dose, single or two shots; about 5 received placebo; per-sample allocation not given. Sampling was done on day 63 after the first vaccine or placebo injection. The specimen comprised peripheral blood, sampled in a trial of Ad26.COV2.S vaccine versus placebo. Receptor source: a person aged 18-65 years who received the Ad26.COV2.S COVID-19 vaccine or a placebo.

The chain uses TRBV5-6 and TRBJ1-1, with D perhaps matching TRBD1 (5 bases). CDR3 size: 15 residues. V was cut by 2 bases and J by 1 base, with 12 bases left in between. The V gene's germline CDR1 is SGHDT and CDR2 YYEEEE. CDR3 coding DNA: TGTGCCAGCAGCTTACCGGCAGGGCGGAACACTGAAGCTTTCTTT. It translates to CASSLPAGRNTEAFF.

V gene TRBV5-1 combines with J gene TRBJ1-2; tentative D call: TRBD1 (6 bases). CDR3 length: 14 amino acids. The V gene's germline CDR1 is SGHRS and CDR2 YFSETQ. Trimming cost V 4 bases and J 2 bases, with 12 bases left between them. The CDR3, as DNA: TGCGCCAGCAGCCCCCGACAGGACAACTATGGCTACACCTTC. As protein: CASSPRQDNYGYTF.

The CDR3: CASSLEALSTEAFF. The CDR3 DNA reads as TGTGCCAGCAGCTTAGAGGCATTGAGCACTGAAGCTTTCTTT. The chain links TRBV7-2 to TRBJ1-1; D is unresolved. Germline lookup yields CDR1 SGHTA and CDR2 FQGNSA. The CDR3 is made up of 14 amino acids. V was pared by 1 base and J by 4 bases, with 10 bases between.

The chain is built from TRBV27 and TRBJ2-2; 10 nucleotides agree with TRBD2. The junction had 3 bases not matched to a gene; V was cut back by 8 bases and J by 0 bases. The germline V gene encodes CDR1 MNHEY and CDR2 SMNVEV (reference sequence). This CDR3 contains 15 residues. DNA of the CDR3: TGTGCCAGCCAAGCGGGAGGGGCGAACACCGGGGAGCTGTTTTTT. Translating gives CASQAGGANTGELFF.

V usage is TRBV5-4 and J usage is TRBJ1-2; TRBD1 matches at 11 bases. There are 15 residues in the CDR3. The V gene end was trimmed by 4 bases and the J gene end by 6 bases; junction bases not matched to a gene: 8. CDR1 SGHNT and CDR2 YYREEE come from the germline V gene (reference sequence). The CDR3 region is CASSPRTGGANGYTF. CDR3 DNA sequence: TGTGCCAGCAGCCCGCGGACAGGGGGCGCGAATGGCTACACCTTC.

In the case of this clone: Other DNA sequences in this sample translate to the same CDR3. The genes are TRBV5-1 and TRBJ1-1; 7 bases match TRBD1. Per germline, CDR1 SGHRS and CDR2 YFSETQ. Losses at the gene ends were 4 bases for V and 1 base for J; bases not matched to a gene: 4. This CDR3 is built from 14 residues. The CDR3 DNA sequence: TGCGCCAGCAGCGGGGGGACAGCGAACACTGAAGCTTTCTTT. Translation gives CASSGGTANTEAFF.

The CDR3 loop is CASSRGRYEQYF. For the CDR3, the DNA is TGTGCCAGCAGCCGTGGTCGCTACGAGCAGTACTTC. The chain combines TRBV28 with TRBJ2-7; D gene uncertain. Germline V CDR1 and CDR2: MDHEN, SYDVKM. Trimming cost V 6 bases and J 3 bases, with 9 bases left between them. CDR3 length: 12 residues.

The chain has TRBV5-1 and TRBJ2-6; 8 bases align to TRBD2. Germline trimming cut 0 bases from V and 1 base from J; bases unmatched to any gene: 12. From germline, CDR1 is SGHRS and CDR2 YFSETQ. The length of the CDR3 is 20 residues. CDR3 region: CASSLEGTLGTRSGANVLTF. In DNA form, the CDR3 reads TGCGCCAGCAGCTTGGAAGGCACCCTGGGGACTAGGTCTGGGGCCAACGTCCTGACTTTC.

The chain uses TRBV19 and TRBJ2-1, with D perhaps TRBD2 (6 bases). This CDR3 contains 13 residues. Germline CDR1 is LNHDA and CDR2 is SQIVND (reference sequence). Trimming removed 8 bases at V and 4 bases at J, with 12 bases between. The DNA for the CDR3 is TGTGCCAGTTCCGGGAGTTTATACAATGAGCAGTTCTTC. Translated: CASSGSLYNEQFF.

J is TRBJ2-7 and V is TRBV6-5; 7 nucleotides align to TRBD1. The CDR3 is 15 amino acids. The V segment lost 4 bases and the J segment 10 bases; nucleotides outside the gene matches: 16. Germline values: CDR1 MNHEY, CDR2 SVGAGI. CDR3: CASSSPGQSFGVQYF. In nucleotides, the CDR3 is TGTGCCAGCAGTTCGCCGGGACAGAGTTTCGGGGTTCAGTACTTC.

This chain joins TRBV7-8 and TRBJ1-2; D possibly corresponds to TRBD1 (5 bases). Germline values: CDR1 SGHVS, CDR2 FQNEAQ. The CDR3 covers 14 residues. V gave up 1 base and J gave up 5 bases, with 11 bases separating them. CDR3 loop: CASSLEGQAYGYTF. The CDR3 DNA reads TGTGCCAGCAGCTTAGAGGGGCAGGCATATGGCTACACCTTC.

A single count supports this clone. The chain has TRBV7-2 and TRBJ2-7; TRBD2 matches 8 bases. Germline V gene sequence: CDR1 SGHTA, CDR2 FQGNSA. Trimming at V came to 7 bases and at J to 4 bases, leaving 15 bases not matched to a gene. The CDR3 consists of 16 residues. CDR3 sequence reads: CASTPAGGRRTYEQYF. CDR3 sequence (DNA): TGTGCCAGCACCCCGGCGGGGGGCCGGAGAACTTACGAGCAGTACTTC.

The chain carries TRBV19 and TRBJ1-2; no clear D gene. The germline gives CDR1 LNHDA, CDR2 SQIVND (reference sequence). Trimming took 9 bases from V and 3 from J, leaving 11 bases between them. The CDR3 has 12 residues. The CDR3 sequence: CASAGAYYGYTF. The CDR3 DNA reads TGTGCCAGCGCGGGTGCGTACTATGGCTACACCTTC.

The chain employs TRBV11-3 and TRBJ2-5, with a possible D match to TRBD1 (6 bases). Per germline, CDR1 SGHNT and CDR2 YENEEA. This CDR3 is 16 amino acids long. V shed 5 bases and J shed 1 base, with 17 bases lying between them. The CDR3 reads CASSPGEAASQETQYF. The CDR3 DNA reads as TGTGCCAGCAGCCCAGGGGAAGCGGCGAGCCAAGAGACCCAGTACTTC.